This T cell receptor (beta chain) originates from a study of response to subunit inactivated influenza vaccine listed by TCRdb under 2018. Regarding the study in general: The study used deep quantitative T cell receptor repertoire profiling to track responses to a trivalent subunit inactivated influenza vaccine. What the research found in general, with its limitations: The authors proposed that each seasonal influenza vaccination may bring in only a limited number of new T cells.

The CDR3 measures 10 amino acids from cysteine to phenylalanine. Solely the CDR3 DNA is kept, with 30 bases framed from the first base. The germline V gene gives CDR1 as SGHTA and CDR2 as FQGTGA. Regarding this clonotype: Its recognized antigen is unknown. Base-call qualities are not available, and no considerably larger clone is one nucleotide away.

Libraries were made using RT-PCR. The sample was run on an Illumina HiSeq 2500. TCRdb reprocessed the public reads (quality trimming at Q25 with fastp, clone calling with MiXCR) and kept in-frame beta chains. Merged by CDR3 protein, the rows form single entries marked with the most common genes and DNA. The sample profile shows roughly 780,000 distinct CDR3 sequences; 15% to 20% of them were found once. Clones ranked in the top ten supply 9.5% to 13% of the sample. This clonotype originated in a man between 50 and 59 years old who received an inactivated influenza vaccine. Donor details come from another sample of the same person, matched by shared clones. In this chain, TRBV7-3 is recombined with TRBJ1-4; no D gene is confidently identified. The sample in question was PBMCs from blood, obtained approximately 5 days after vaccination. In nucleotide form, the sequence is TGTGACGCTCGGTATTTAGAACTGTTTTTT. Translation gives CDARYLELFF.